This is a list of T cell receptor beta chains from one sample in a study of early T cells in non-severe SARS-CoV-2 infection. TCRdb fed the 5' RACE reads into MiXCR, producing one record per CDR3 protein. The data contain approximately 29,000 distinct CDR3 sequences, around 7% of them singletons. Sequenced material: whole blood. The receptors were sampled from an adult who was a healthcare worker with PCR-confirmed SARS-CoV-2 infection or an uninfected control (not recorded which). The CDR3 runs from the conserved cysteine through the conserved F or W. The D gene is left open where the match is weak. Some rows mark clone size as missing; the rest say once, few, many or name a class of expanded clone.

j_gene | v_gene | abundance | d_gene | CDR3nt | CDR3aa
TRBJ2-5 | TRBV5-1 | many | NA | TGCGCCAGCAGCGCTGACAGGACCCAGTACTTC | CASSADRTQYF
TRBJ2-7 | TRBV5-1 | many | NA | TGCGCCAGCAGCCGTACCGCATACGAGCAGTACTTC | CASSRTAYEQYF
TRBJ2-2 | TRBV6-6 | many | TRBD1 | TGTGCCAGCAGCCAACAGGGGGCTAACACCGGGGAGCTGTTTTTT | CASSQQGANTGELFF
TRBJ2-7 | TRBV20-1 | many | NA | TGCAGTGCTAGTACCCTCCAGGGCGGTGGGTTCTACGAGCAGTACTTC | CSASTLQGGGFYEQYF
TRBJ2-1 | TRBV20-1 | many | TRBD2 | TGCAGTGCTAGATCTAGTGGTATCGGCGGGGGCTCCTACAATGAGCAGTTCTTC | CSARSSGIGGGSYNEQFF
TRBJ2-7 | TRBV19 | many | NA | TGTGCCAGTAGTCCCCCTTCAACCTACGAGCAGTACTTC | CASSPPSTYEQYF
TRBJ2-3 | TRBV4-2 | many | NA | TGTGCCAGCAGCCAGAGTAGCGGATATAGCACAGATACGCAGTATTTT | CASSQSSGYSTDTQYF
TRBJ1-6 | TRBV10-2 | medium-sized | NA | TGCGCCAGCCGATTGGGAAGTGACAGCTCCTATAATTCACCCCTCCACTTT | CASRLGSDSSYNSPLHF
TRBJ1-2 | TRBV18 | many | NA | TGTGCCAGCTCACCGGCAGCACCTAGCGACGGCTATGGCTACACCTTC | CASSPAAPSDGYGYTF
TRBJ2-1 | TRBV4-1 | NA | NA | TGCGCCAGCAGCCCTTCGGAGGTAGGTGGCGAGCAGTTCTTC | CASSPSEVGGEQFF
TRBJ1-2 | TRBV6-5 | many | TRBD1 | TGTGCCAGCAGTCCAAACCCCCTAAAGAACCCCCGGGACAGGAACTATGGCTACACCTTC | CASSPNPLKNPRDRNYGYTF
TRBJ2-1 | TRBV2 | many | NA | TGTGCCAGCAGTGACCTGGGGGACAATGAGCAGTTCTTC | CASSDLGDNEQFF
TRBJ1-2 | TRBV29-1 | medium-sized | NA | TGCAGCGTTGATTGGGGGAACTATGGCTACACCTTC | CSVDWGNYGYTF
TRBJ2-7 | TRBV4-3 | many | NA | TGCGCCAGCAGCCAAGAAGGGGGCGAGCAGTACTTC | CASSQEGGEQYF
TRBJ2-1 | TRBV27 | NA | NA | TGTGCCAGCAGTTCCCCCCTCAATGAGCAGTTCTTC | CASSSPLNEQFF
TRBJ2-3 | TRBV28 | NA | NA | TGTGCCAGCAGCTTTAGCGTGAGAATAGCAGATACGCAGTATTTT | CASSFSVRIADTQYF
TRBJ1-3 | TRBV11-2 | NA | NA | TGTGCCAGCAGCCTAGATATAATGGAGGCTGGAAACACCATATATTTT | CASSLDIMEAGNTIYF
TRBJ2-5 | TRBV18 | few | TRBD1 | TGTGCCAGCTCACTTCCCTTGACAGGGGGCCTACAAGAGACCCAGTACTTC | CASSLPLTGGLQETQYF
TRBJ2-7 | TRBV7-9 | few | NA | TGTGCCAGCACCCCGGGGCTAGGGCTGTTGGACGAGCAGTACTTC | CASTPGLGLLDEQYF
TRBJ2-7 | TRBV7-8 | many | NA | TGTGCCAGCAGCTTGCATTCCGAGCAGTACTTC | CASSLHSEQYF
TRBJ1-2 | TRBV20-1 | many | TRBD1 | TGCAGTGCTATTGGACAGGGGCGAAACTATGGCTACACCTTC | CSAIGQGRNYGYTF
TRBJ2-3 | TRBV30 | NA | NA | TGTGCCCGTAGCGGAGGGGGCACAGATACGCAGTATTTT | CARSGGGTDTQYF
TRBJ2-6 | TRBV9 | many | NA | TGTGCCAGCAGCGTAGCGAGCGGTTGGGGGGCCAACGTCCTGACTTTC | CASSVASGWGANVLTF
TRBJ1-3 | TRBV6-5 | medium-sized | TRBD1 | TGTGCCAGCAGTCCCGAACAGGGGGCAACTGGAAACACCATATATTTT | CASSPEQGATGNTIYF
TRBJ2-7 | TRBV6-6 | many | NA | TGTGCCAGCAGTTACCCCGGTTCAAGCTCCTACGAGCAGTACTTC | CASSYPGSSSYEQYF
TRBJ1-2 | TRBV7-9 | many | TRBD1 | TGTGCCAGCAGTCTTGGGGGCTCGACAGGGGCTAGCTACACCTTC | CASSLGGSTGASYTF
TRBJ2-7 | TRBV20-1 | many | NA | TGCAGCTTAAGGGACTCCTACGAGCAGTACTTC | CSLRDSYEQYF
TRBJ2-7 | TRBV20-1 | many | TRBD1 | TGCAGTGCTATCGGTGCAGGGGGCTTCGACGAGCAGTACTTC | CSAIGAGGFDEQYF
TRBJ2-3 | TRBV10-3 | many | NA | TGTGCCATCAGTGAAGGGGATTTCACAGATACGCAGTATTTT | CAISEGDFTDTQYF
TRBJ2-3 | TRBV12-3/TRBV12-4 | few | NA | TGTGCCAGCAGTCCGCAGGACAGCACAGATACGCAGTATTTT | CASSPQDSTDTQYF
TRBJ2-7 | TRBV6-2/TRBV6-3 | many | NA | TGTGCCAGCAGTTACAAGAGCTCCTACGAGCAGTACTTC | CASSYKSSYEQYF
TRBJ2-7 | TRBV2 | many | NA | TGTGCCAGCAGAGACGTGGGGAGCGAGCAGTACTTC | CASRDVGSEQYF
TRBJ2-5 | TRBV5-1 | many | TRBD2 | TGCGCCAGCAGCGAAGCGGGAAGGGTAGAGACCCAGTACTTC | CASSEAGRVETQYF
TRBJ2-7 | TRBV20-1 | many | TRBD1 | TGCAGTGTGGGAGACAGGGGGCCCTACGAGCAGTACTTC | CSVGDRGPYEQYF
TRBJ2-1 | TRBV27 | many | NA | TGTGCCAGTTCGGGCCATAACTACAATGAGCAGTTCTTC | CASSGHNYNEQFF
TRBJ1-1 | TRBV18 | many | NA | TGTGCCAGCTCACCGGAAGGGTGGAACACTGAAGCTTTCTTT | CASSPEGWNTEAFF
TRBJ2-3 | TRBV12-3/TRBV12-4 | NA | NA | TGTGCCAGCAGTTTAGGAGTTACGCAGTATTTT | CASSLGVTQYF
TRBJ2-7 | TRBV6-5 | few | NA | TGTGCCAGCAGAGGACTCAGGGGCTCCTACTCCTACGAGCAGTACTTC | CASRGLRGSYSYEQYF
TRBJ2-1 | TRBV12-3/TRBV12-4 | many | TRBD1 | TGTGCCAGCAGGTGGGGACAGGGTATCAATGAGCAGTTCTTC | CASRWGQGINEQFF
TRBJ2-6 | TRBV6-5 | many | NA | TGTGCCAGCAGTACCAGGGGTTCTGGGGCCAACGTCCTGACTTTC | CASSTRGSGANVLTF
TRBJ2-5 | TRBV5-1 | medium-sized | NA | TGCGCCAGCAGCTTGCAGGGGTATCCCGAAGAGACCCAGTACTTC | CASSLQGYPEETQYF
TRBJ2-7 | TRBV6-2/TRBV6-3 | NA | NA | TGTGCCAGCAGTTCACACACAGGGATTTCGGGGCAGTACTTC | CASSSHTGISGQYF
TRBJ2-5 | TRBV27 | many | NA | TGTGCCAGCAGAAAAGGGACCGAAGAGACCCAGTACTTC | CASRKGTEETQYF
TRBJ2-1 | TRBV12-3/TRBV12-4 | NA | NA | TGTGCCAGCAGTTTAGCTCTGGCCTACAATGAGCAGTTCTTC | CASSLALAYNEQFF
TRBJ2-1 | TRBV9 | few | TRBD2 | TGTGCCAGCGGGGTTCTAGCGGGACCTTCGGAAGAGCAGTTCTTC | CASGVLAGPSEEQFF
TRBJ1-2 | TRBV4-3 | many | NA | TGCGCCAGCAGCCAAGAAGGAGCAGGGCGAGGCTACACCTTC | CASSQEGAGRGYTF
TRBJ2-3 | TRBV5-1 | many | NA | TGCGCCAGCGGAAGCGGCTTCACAGATACGCAGTATTTT | CASGSGFTDTQYF
TRBJ1-2 | TRBV7-8 | many | TRBD1 | TGTGCCAGCAGCTTAGGTGAGGACAGGATCGGCTACACCTTC | CASSLGEDRIGYTF
TRBJ2-6 | TRBV2 | many | NA | TGTGCCAGCAGTGAAGGACCTTCTGGGGCCAACGTCCTGACTTTC | CASSEGPSGANVLTF